This T cell receptor (beta chain) came from a study of T cell responses to AZD1222 COVID-19 vaccine. Findings and limits, study-wide: Recipients of two AZD1222 doses showed rising Spike-specific TCR breadth and depth. Repertoires in all cases were sampled only once the peak T cell response had passed. The donors showed a predominance of white British ancestry and of females, with possible underestimation of clonal diversity. Regions 160-218 and 743-854 held dominance among vaccine-associated CD4 TCRs, which spanned spike.

Libraries were prepared by immunoSEQ multiplex PCR; TCRdb keeps only in-frame clonotypes and omits some of them. The data show 140,000 to 150,000 clones, 85% to 95% seen once. To note about this clone: Antigen: not known.

V was shortened by 2 bases and J by 5 bases, with 10 bases between the two germline ends. Looked up from germline, CDR1 is SGHVS and CDR2 is FQNEAQ. This CDR3 spans 14 amino acids. V and J are TRBV7-8 and TRBJ1-5; possible D gene TRBD1, 5 bases. This sample comprised peripheral blood, obtained after recovery from COVID-19. The receptor was isolated from an adult who had recovered from COVID-19. The CDR3 is CASSLPGMDQPQHF. The CDR3 DNA follows: TGTGCCAGCAGCTTACCAGGGATGGATCAGCCCCAGCATTTT.